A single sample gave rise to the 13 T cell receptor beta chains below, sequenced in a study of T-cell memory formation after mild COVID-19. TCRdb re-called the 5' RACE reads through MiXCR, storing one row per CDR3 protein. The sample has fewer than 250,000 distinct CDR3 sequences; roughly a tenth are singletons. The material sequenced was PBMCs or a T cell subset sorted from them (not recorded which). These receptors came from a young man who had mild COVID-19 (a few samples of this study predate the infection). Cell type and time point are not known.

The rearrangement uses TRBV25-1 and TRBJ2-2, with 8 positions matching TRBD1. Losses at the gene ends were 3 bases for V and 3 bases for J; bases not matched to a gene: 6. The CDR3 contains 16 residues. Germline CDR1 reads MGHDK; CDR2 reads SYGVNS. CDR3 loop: CASSDLGQGYTGELFF. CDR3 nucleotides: TGTGCCAGCAGTGACCTCGGACAGGGCTACACCGGGGAGCTGTTTTTT.

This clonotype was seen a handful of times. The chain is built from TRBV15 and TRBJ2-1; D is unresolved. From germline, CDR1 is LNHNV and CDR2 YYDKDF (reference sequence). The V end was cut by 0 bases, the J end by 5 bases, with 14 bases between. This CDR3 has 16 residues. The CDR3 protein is CATSRDRTLANNEQFF. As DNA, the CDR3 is TGTGCCACCAGCAGAGATCGGACGCTCGCGAACAATGAGCAGTTCTTC.

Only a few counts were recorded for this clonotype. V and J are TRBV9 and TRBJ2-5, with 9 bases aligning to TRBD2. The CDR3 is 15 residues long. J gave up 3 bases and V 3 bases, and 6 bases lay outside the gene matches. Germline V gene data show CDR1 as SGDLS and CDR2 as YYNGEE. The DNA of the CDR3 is TGTGCCAGCAGCGGCGGGACTAGCTGGGAAGAGACCCAGTACTTC. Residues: CASSGGTSWEETQYF.

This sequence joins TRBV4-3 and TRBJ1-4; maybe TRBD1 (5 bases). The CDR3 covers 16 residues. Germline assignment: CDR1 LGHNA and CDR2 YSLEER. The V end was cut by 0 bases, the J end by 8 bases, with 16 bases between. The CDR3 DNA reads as TGCGCCAGCAGCCAAGATAGCGGCAGGGCGGGCGAAAAACTGTTTTTT. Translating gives CASSQDSGRAGEKLFF.

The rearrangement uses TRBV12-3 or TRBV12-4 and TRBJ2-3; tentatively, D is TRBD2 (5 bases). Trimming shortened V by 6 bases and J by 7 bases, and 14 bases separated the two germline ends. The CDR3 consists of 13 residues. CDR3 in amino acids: CASSSGRGNTQYF. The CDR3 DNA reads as TGTGCCAGCAGCTCTGGCCGAGGGAATACGCAGTATTTT.

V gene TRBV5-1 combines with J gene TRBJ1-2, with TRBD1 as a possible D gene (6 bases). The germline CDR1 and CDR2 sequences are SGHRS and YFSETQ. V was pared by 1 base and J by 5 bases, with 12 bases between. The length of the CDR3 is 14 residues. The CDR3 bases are TGCGCCAGCAGCTTGACCCGGGACAATTATGGCTACACCTTC. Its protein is CASSLTRDNYGYTF.

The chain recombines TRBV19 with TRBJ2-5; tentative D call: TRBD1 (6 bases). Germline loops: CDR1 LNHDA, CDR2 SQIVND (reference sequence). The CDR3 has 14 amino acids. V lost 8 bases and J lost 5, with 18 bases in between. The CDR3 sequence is CASGGPPGEETQYF. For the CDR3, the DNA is TGTGCCAGTGGGGGCCCCCCCGGCGAGGAGACCCAGTACTTC.

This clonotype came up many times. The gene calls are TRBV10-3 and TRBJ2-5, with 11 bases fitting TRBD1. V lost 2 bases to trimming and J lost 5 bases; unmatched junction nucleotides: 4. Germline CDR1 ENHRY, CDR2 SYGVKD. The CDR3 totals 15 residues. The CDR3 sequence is CAISEGTGGLETQYF. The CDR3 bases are TGTGCCATCAGTGAGGGGACAGGGGGATTGGAGACCCAGTACTTC.

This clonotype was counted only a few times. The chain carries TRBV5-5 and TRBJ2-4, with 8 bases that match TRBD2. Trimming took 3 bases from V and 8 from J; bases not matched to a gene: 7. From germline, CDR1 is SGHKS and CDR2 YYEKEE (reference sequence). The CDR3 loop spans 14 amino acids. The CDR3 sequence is CASSYRQAGDIQYF. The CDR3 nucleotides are TGTGCCAGCAGCTACCGCCAAGCGGGAGACATTCAGTACTTC.

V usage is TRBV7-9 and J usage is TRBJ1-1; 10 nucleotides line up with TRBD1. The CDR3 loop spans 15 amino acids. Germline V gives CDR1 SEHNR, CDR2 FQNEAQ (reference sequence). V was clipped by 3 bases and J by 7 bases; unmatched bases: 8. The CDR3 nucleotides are TGTGCCAGCAGCTTCAGACAGGGGGCGGTAAATGAAGCTTTCTTT. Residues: CASSFRQGAVNEAFF.

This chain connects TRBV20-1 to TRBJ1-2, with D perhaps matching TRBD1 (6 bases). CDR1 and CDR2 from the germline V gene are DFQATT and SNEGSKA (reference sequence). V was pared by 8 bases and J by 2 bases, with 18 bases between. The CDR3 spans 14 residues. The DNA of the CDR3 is TGCAGTACCGATGTGGTGACAGGCAACTATGGCTACACCTTC. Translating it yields CSTDVVTGNYGYTF.

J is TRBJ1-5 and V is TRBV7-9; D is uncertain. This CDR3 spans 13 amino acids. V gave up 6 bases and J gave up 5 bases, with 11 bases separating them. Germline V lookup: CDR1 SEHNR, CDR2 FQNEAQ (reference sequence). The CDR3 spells CASSEDWDQPQHF. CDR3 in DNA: TGTGCCAGCAGTGAGGATTGGGATCAGCCCCAGCATTTT.

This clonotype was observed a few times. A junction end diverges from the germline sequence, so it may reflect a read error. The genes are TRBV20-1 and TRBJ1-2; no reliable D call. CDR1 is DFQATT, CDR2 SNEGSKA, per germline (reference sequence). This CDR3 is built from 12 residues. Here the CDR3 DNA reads TGCAGTGCTAGAGAGAACCGTTATGGCCACACCTTC. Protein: CSARENRYGHTF.